Listed below are T cell receptor beta chains from one sample, sequenced in a study of a mutant IDH1 vaccine in newly diagnosed glioma. The table came from immunoSEQ multiplex PCR; TCRdb's copy has only in-frame clones and leaves some out. The sample lists roughly 15,000 clones, around 91% occurring once. Material: PBMCs, obtained from a glioma patient treated with radiotherapy, temozolomide or both. The receptors shown here come from a middle-aged woman with glioma. Some clones in this sample may be carry-over from other donors' samples. Both conserved end residues are part of each CDR3. D genes are given only for firm matches. Not all rows give a size; the values are once, few, many and, for expanded clones, a class.

d_gene: TRBD2; v_gene: TRBV14; j_gene: TRBJ2-1; abundance: NA; CDR3nt: TGTGCCAGCAGCCAAGGACTGGGCGGGAGGAGCTCCTACAATGAGCAGTTCTTC; CDR3aa: CASSQGLGGRSSYNEQFF
d_gene: NA; v_gene: TRBV5-6; j_gene: TRBJ2-1; abundance: NA; CDR3nt: TGTGCCAGCAGCTTGGGGAACAATGAGCAGTTCTTC; CDR3aa: CASSLGNNEQFF
d_gene: NA; v_gene: TRBV27; j_gene: TRBJ1-1; abundance: NA; CDR3nt: TGTGCCAGCAGTTTAGGGAGGAACACTGAAGCTTTCTTT; CDR3aa: CASSLGRNTEAFF
d_gene: TRBD2; v_gene: TRBV30; j_gene: TRBJ2-1; abundance: NA; CDR3nt: TGTGCCTGGAATTCCGGCAGCGGGAGGTGGCATGAGCAGTTCTTC; CDR3aa: CAWNSGSGRWHEQFF
d_gene: NA; v_gene: TRBV6-1; j_gene: TRBJ1-2; abundance: NA; CDR3nt: TGTGCCAGCAGTGAAAGTGGAGGCTACACCTTC; CDR3aa: CASSESGGYTF
d_gene: NA; v_gene: TRBV30; j_gene: TRBJ1-3; abundance: NA; CDR3nt: TGTGCCTGGGGAACCAGGCCCCCGGAGTACACCATATATTTT; CDR3aa: CAWGTRPPEYTIYF
d_gene: NA; v_gene: TRBV5-1; j_gene: TRBJ1-1; abundance: NA; CDR3nt: TGCGCCAGCAGCTCTGTGGGGAACACTGAAGCTTTCTTT; CDR3aa: CASSSVGNTEAFF
d_gene: NA; v_gene: TRBV4-2; j_gene: TRBJ2-7; abundance: NA; CDR3nt: TGTGCCAGCAGCCAAGATCAACCGACTTTCTCCGAGCAGTACTTC; CDR3aa: CASSQDQPTFSEQYF
d_gene: NA; v_gene: TRBV4-1; j_gene: TRBJ2-5; abundance: once; CDR3nt: TGCGCCAGCAGCCAAACACCAAGGACGTCGGGAGAGACCCAGTACTTC; CDR3aa: CASSQTPRTSGETQYF
d_gene: NA; v_gene: TRBV7-6; j_gene: TRBJ1-5; abundance: NA; CDR3nt: TGTGCCAGCAGCTTAGAGCCACAGGGTCAGCCCCAGCATTTT; CDR3aa: CASSLEPQGQPQHF
d_gene: NA; v_gene: TRBV11-2; j_gene: TRBJ2-7; abundance: NA; CDR3nt: TGTGCCAGCAGCTTAGCGGGTTACTCCTACGAGCAGTACTTC; CDR3aa: CASSLAGYSYEQYF
d_gene: TRBD2; v_gene: TRBV4-1; j_gene: TRBJ2-3; abundance: NA; CDR3nt: TGCGCCAGCAGCGCGGGACTAGCGGGAGTTACTGGCACAGATACGCAGTATTTT; CDR3aa: CASSAGLAGVTGTDTQYF
d_gene: NA; v_gene: TRBV7-9; j_gene: TRBJ2-1; abundance: NA; CDR3nt: TGTGCCAGCAGCTTACTCGGCCTCGGCAAGGACAATGAGCAGTTCTTC; CDR3aa: CASSLLGLGKDNEQFF
d_gene: NA; v_gene: TRBV30; j_gene: TRBJ1-1; abundance: NA; CDR3nt: TGTGCCTGGAGCCGAAGCTCCGATGGGACTGAAGCTTTCTTT; CDR3aa: CAWSRSSDGTEAFF
d_gene: TRBD1; v_gene: TRBV7-9; j_gene: TRBJ1-4; abundance: NA; CDR3nt: TGTGCCAGCAGCCCAAGGGACAGATTGAATAATGAAAAACTGTTTTTT; CDR3aa: CASSPRDRLNNEKLFF
d_gene: NA; v_gene: TRBV6-1; j_gene: TRBJ1-5; abundance: NA; CDR3nt: TGTGCCAGCAACCCCACCGGGTATAGCAATCAGCCCCAGCATTTT; CDR3aa: CASNPTGYSNQPQHF
d_gene: NA; v_gene: TRBV19; j_gene: TRBJ1-2; abundance: NA; CDR3nt: TGTGCCAGTAGTATAGAGGAGGGCAACTATGGCTACACCTTC; CDR3aa: CASSIEEGNYGYTF
d_gene: NA; v_gene: TRBV6-5; j_gene: TRBJ1-2; abundance: NA; CDR3nt: TGTGCCAGCAGTTTTCGGGGCCGTGGCTATGGCTACACCTTC; CDR3aa: CASSFRGRGYGYTF
d_gene: NA; v_gene: TRBV27; j_gene: TRBJ1-1; abundance: once; CDR3nt: TGTGCCAGCAGTTTATCCCTGAACACTGAAGCTTTCTTT; CDR3aa: CASSLSLNTEAFF
d_gene: NA; v_gene: TRBV5-1; j_gene: TRBJ2-3; abundance: once; CDR3nt: TGCGCCAGCAGCTCCCCCCGGGGTTCGGGGAAGGCAGATACGCAGTATTTT; CDR3aa: CASSSPRGSGKADTQYF
d_gene: NA; v_gene: TRBV10-1; j_gene: TRBJ1-1; abundance: few; CDR3nt: TGCGCCAGCAGTGAGTTGAGGGGCCTGGGAACTGAAGCTTTCTTT; CDR3aa: CASSELRGLGTEAFF
d_gene: NA; v_gene: TRBV15; j_gene: TRBJ2-3; abundance: NA; CDR3nt: TGTGCCACCAGCAGAGAGGGGGATACGCAGTATTTT; CDR3aa: CATSREGDTQYF
d_gene: NA; v_gene: TRBV6-6; j_gene: TRBJ1-4; abundance: NA; CDR3nt: TGTGCCAGCAGTTACTCCGGCGACTTTAATGAAAAACTGTTTTTT; CDR3aa: CASSYSGDFNEKLFF
d_gene: NA; v_gene: TRBV28; j_gene: TRBJ1-1; abundance: NA; CDR3nt: TGTGCCAGCAGTTTAACAGGAGACACTGAAGCTTTCTTT; CDR3aa: CASSLTGDTEAFF
d_gene: NA; v_gene: TRBV5-4; j_gene: TRBJ2-6; abundance: NA; CDR3nt: TGTGCCAGCAGCTTGGTCCAGCGGTCAAACTCTGGGGCCAACGTCCTGACTTTC; CDR3aa: CASSLVQRSNSGANVLTF
d_gene: NA; v_gene: TRBV4-1; j_gene: TRBJ2-1; abundance: NA; CDR3nt: TGCGCCAGCAGCCAGCCTTATTACCACATTGAGAATGAGCAGTTCTTC; CDR3aa: CASSQPYYHIENEQFF
d_gene: TRBD1; v_gene: TRBV27; j_gene: TRBJ2-7; abundance: few; CDR3nt: TGTGCCAGCAGTTTGACAGGGGGCATCGAGCAGTACTTC; CDR3aa: CASSLTGGIEQYF
d_gene: NA; v_gene: TRBV7-2; j_gene: TRBJ2-4; abundance: NA; CDR3nt: TGTGCCAGCAGCGTCAAAACATTGACAAACATTCAGTACTTC; CDR3aa: CASSVKTLTNIQYF
d_gene: TRBD1; v_gene: TRBV28; j_gene: TRBJ2-7; abundance: NA; CDR3nt: TGTGCCAGCAGAAGACAGGGGAGCTCCTACGAGCAGTACTTC; CDR3aa: CASRRQGSSYEQYF
d_gene: NA; v_gene: TRBV6-5; j_gene: TRBJ2-4; abundance: NA; CDR3nt: TGTGCCAGCAGCATCTCTGAGAGGAACATTCAGTACTTC; CDR3aa: CASSISERNIQYF
d_gene: TRBD2; v_gene: TRBV2; j_gene: TRBJ2-5; abundance: NA; CDR3nt: TGTGCCAGCAACCCCTTTACTAGCGGGGAGACCCAGTACTTC; CDR3aa: CASNPFTSGETQYF
d_gene: NA; v_gene: TRBV7-9; j_gene: TRBJ1-1; abundance: NA; CDR3nt: TGTGCCAGCAGCCCTTCGATATCCCAAGCTTTCTTT; CDR3aa: CASSPSISQAFF
d_gene: NA; v_gene: TRBV6-5; j_gene: TRBJ2-1; abundance: NA; CDR3nt: TGTGCCAGCAGTTACTCTGGCGGGTCCTACAATGAGCAGTTCTTC; CDR3aa: CASSYSGGSYNEQFF
d_gene: TRBD1; v_gene: TRBV7-9; j_gene: TRBJ1-1; abundance: few; CDR3nt: TGTGCCAGCAGCTTAGCTGGACTGGACAGGGCCACTGAAGCTTTCTTT; CDR3aa: CASSLAGLDRATEAFF
d_gene: NA; v_gene: TRBV27; j_gene: TRBJ2-1; abundance: NA; CDR3nt: TGTGCCAGCAGTTTCCCAGGTTCGTACAATGAGCAGTTCTTC; CDR3aa: CASSFPGSYNEQFF
d_gene: NA; v_gene: TRBV5-6; j_gene: TRBJ2-3; abundance: NA; CDR3nt: TGTGCCAGCAGCTTCGTGACCAGCACAGATACGCAGTATTTT; CDR3aa: CASSFVTSTDTQYF
d_gene: TRBD2; v_gene: TRBV2; j_gene: TRBJ2-1; abundance: NA; CDR3nt: TGTGCCAGCAGCGCTAGACTAGCGGGGTTTTACAATGAGCAGTTCTTC; CDR3aa: CASSARLAGFYNEQFF
d_gene: NA; v_gene: TRBV28; j_gene: TRBJ1-2; abundance: NA; CDR3nt: TGTGCCAGCAGTTCCCCTGGGCAGTCCCCGGGCTACACCTTC; CDR3aa: CASSSPGQSPGYTF
d_gene: NA; v_gene: TRBV2; j_gene: TRBJ2-7; abundance: NA; CDR3nt: TGTGCCAGCAGTGATCTCCGGGACATCTCCTACGAGCAGTACTTC; CDR3aa: CASSDLRDISYEQYF
d_gene: NA; v_gene: TRBV27; j_gene: TRBJ1-2; abundance: NA; CDR3nt: TGTGCCAGTTCAGACAGCCCTAACTATGGCTACACCTTC; CDR3aa: CASSDSPNYGYTF
d_gene: TRBD1; v_gene: TRBV18; j_gene: TRBJ1-2; abundance: NA; CDR3nt: TGTGCCAGCTCACCACCGGACAGGGAGAACTATGGCTACACCTTC; CDR3aa: CASSPPDRENYGYTF
d_gene: TRBD1; v_gene: TRBV6-4; j_gene: TRBJ1-5; abundance: NA; CDR3nt: TGTGCCAGCAGACCGGGACAGGGGGCGAGCAATCAGCCCCAGCATTTT; CDR3aa: CASRPGQGASNQPQHF
d_gene: NA; v_gene: TRBV7-2; j_gene: TRBJ2-7; abundance: NA; CDR3nt: TGTGCCAGCAGCGGGTACTACGAGCAGTACTTC; CDR3aa: CASSGYYEQYF
d_gene: NA; v_gene: TRBV28; j_gene: TRBJ1-1; abundance: NA; CDR3nt: TGTGCCAGCAGTTTAGGACTACGGGGGGCGAACACTGAAGCTTTCTTT; CDR3aa: CASSLGLRGANTEAFF
d_gene: TRBD2; v_gene: TRBV4-2; j_gene: TRBJ2-1; abundance: NA; CDR3nt: TGTGCCAGCAGCCAAGAATCCGGGACTAGCGCTTTCTCCTACAATGAGCAGTTCTTC; CDR3aa: CASSQESGTSAFSYNEQFF
d_gene: NA; v_gene: TRBV30; j_gene: TRBJ2-3; abundance: NA; CDR3nt: TGTGCCTGGAGTGTAGGGTCTAGCACAGATACGCAGTATTTT; CDR3aa: CAWSVGSSTDTQYF
d_gene: NA; v_gene: TRBV13; j_gene: TRBJ2-7; abundance: NA; CDR3nt: TGTGCCAGCAGCGACTCTGGGTTCCACGAGCAGTACTTC; CDR3aa: CASSDSGFHEQYF
d_gene: NA; v_gene: TRBV6-5; j_gene: TRBJ1-1; abundance: NA; CDR3nt: TGTGCCAGCAATCTGGGGATGAACACTGAAGCTTTCTTT; CDR3aa: CASNLGMNTEAFF
d_gene: NA; v_gene: TRBV18; j_gene: TRBJ1-1; abundance: NA; CDR3nt: TGTGCCAGCTCACCATCCTCGAACACTGAAGCTTTCTTT; CDR3aa: CASSPSSNTEAFF
d_gene: NA; v_gene: TRBV2; j_gene: TRBJ1-2; abundance: NA; CDR3nt: TGTGCCAGCAGTGATTGGGGCGGCTACACCTTC; CDR3aa: CASSDWGGYTF